Listed below are T cell receptor beta chains from one sample, sequenced in a study of blood T cell repertoires in COVID-19. Sequenced by immunoSEQ multiplex PCR; TCRdb stores in-frame clones only, minus some. Altogether over 65,000 clones are present, about nine tenths being singletons, with the ten largest covering 6.9%. The specimen was peripheral blood. All receptors come from a human donor in a cohort sampled during active COVID-19. The CDR3 runs from the conserved cysteine through the conserved F or W. The D gene is left open where the match is weak. The size of a clone is reported for some rows only, either as once, few or many, or as a class for expanded clones.

CDR3	DNA	J	D	size	V
CASSLGTVYNSPLHF	TGCGCCAGCAGCTTGGGGACAGTGTATAATTCACCCCTCCACTTT	TRBJ1-6	.	.	TRBV5-1
CASSGGGGTDTQYF	TGTGCCAGTAGCGGGGGGGGCGGCACAGATACGCAGTATTTT	TRBJ2-3	TRBD2	.	TRBV2
CASSESSTAGLGYGYTF	TGTGCCAGCAGTGAGTCCAGCACGGCAGGGCTCGGCTATGGCTACACCTTC	TRBJ1-2	.	.	TRBV6-4
CASSQDGAGGATDTQYF	TGTGCCAGCAGCCAAGATGGAGCAGGGGGCGCGACAGATACGCAGTATTTT	TRBJ2-3	TRBD1	.	TRBV4-2
CASSSLTGGIWGYTF	TGTGCCAGCAGTTCCCTGACAGGGGGGATTTGGGGCTACACCTTC	TRBJ1-2	TRBD1	.	TRBV28
CASSPWPNTEAFF	TGTGCCAGCAGCCCCTGGCCGAACACTGAAGCTTTCTTT	TRBJ1-1	.	.	TRBV7-2
CASTDGQGNSPLHF	TGTGCCAGCACTGACGGACAGGGTAATTCACCCCTCCACTTT	TRBJ1-6	TRBD1	.	TRBV2
CASSFYSNQPQHF	TGTGCCAGCAGCTTCTATAGCAATCAGCCCCAGCATTTT	TRBJ1-5	.	.	TRBV5-8
CASSEDEGLSGNTIYF	TGTGCCAGCAGTGAAGATGAGGGACTCTCTGGAAACACCATATATTTT	TRBJ1-3	.	.	TRBV2
CASSLGQGVPYGYTF	TGTGCCAGCAGCCTGGGACAGGGGGTCCCCTATGGCTACACCTTC	TRBJ1-2	TRBD1	.	TRBV7-8
CASSYIQAVDTQYF	TGTGCCAGCAGTTATATACAGGCGGTAGATACGCAGTATTTT	TRBJ2-3	.	.	TRBV6-6
CASSGDRNSPLHF	TGTGCCAGCTCAGGGGACAGGAATTCACCCCTCCACTTT	TRBJ1-6	TRBD1	.	TRBV18
CASSWGENTEAFF	TGTGCCAGCAGCTGGGGAGAGAACACTGAAGCTTTCTTT	TRBJ1-1	.	.	TRBV11-2
CASSVGGTEETQYF	TGTGCCAGCAGCGTAGGTGGGACAGAAGAGACCCAGTACTTC	TRBJ2-5	TRBD1	.	TRBV9
CASSLISGGGGTDTQYF	TGTGCCAGCAGTTTAATAAGCGGCGGGGGGGGCACAGATACGCAGTATTTT	TRBJ2-3	TRBD2	.	TRBV27
CASSQVNQGTEAFF	TGCGCCAGCAGCCAAGTAAATCAGGGGACTGAAGCTTTCTTT	TRBJ1-1	.	.	TRBV4-3
CASSYFQGSTEAFF	TGTGCCAGCAGTTACTTTCAGGGGAGCACTGAAGCTTTCTTT	TRBJ1-1	.	.	TRBV6-6
CASSIPGQAGPEKLFF	TGTGCCAGCAGTATACCCGGACAGGCCGGGCCTGAAAAACTGTTTTTT	TRBJ1-4	.	.	TRBV21-1
CASSEDSVTGELFF	TGCGCCAGCAGTGAGGACAGTGTCACCGGGGAGCTGTTTTTT	TRBJ2-2	.	.	TRBV5-1
CASSFGGGGYTF	TGTGCCAGCAGTTTCGGCGGGGGAGGCTACACCTTC	TRBJ1-2	.	once	TRBV12-3/TRBV12-4
CASSPQAGAIPNYGYTF	TGTGCCAGCAGTCCCCAGGCAGGGGCGATTCCTAACTATGGCTACACCTTC	TRBJ1-2	.	.	TRBV27
CASSWGTKFQETQYF	TGTGCCAGCAGTTGGGGCACAAAGTTCCAAGAGACCCAGTACTTC	TRBJ2-5	.	.	TRBV28
CASSQDRTSGGFGELFF	TGCGCCAGCAGCCAAGATCGGACTAGCGGGGGGTTCGGGGAGCTGTTTTTT	TRBJ2-2	TRBD2	.	TRBV4-3
CASSLAAGYEQYF	TGTGCCAGCAGCTTAGCGGCAGGCTACGAGCAGTACTTC	TRBJ2-7	.	.	TRBV7-2
CASSVPGQNTEAFF	TGTGCCAGTAGCGTTCCGGGACAGAACACTGAAGCTTTCTTT	TRBJ1-1	.	.	TRBV19
CASSLFPQGSASTDTQYF	TGTGCCAGCAGTTTGTTCCCTCAGGGGTCTGCTAGCACAGATACGCAGTATTTT	TRBJ2-3	.	.	TRBV27